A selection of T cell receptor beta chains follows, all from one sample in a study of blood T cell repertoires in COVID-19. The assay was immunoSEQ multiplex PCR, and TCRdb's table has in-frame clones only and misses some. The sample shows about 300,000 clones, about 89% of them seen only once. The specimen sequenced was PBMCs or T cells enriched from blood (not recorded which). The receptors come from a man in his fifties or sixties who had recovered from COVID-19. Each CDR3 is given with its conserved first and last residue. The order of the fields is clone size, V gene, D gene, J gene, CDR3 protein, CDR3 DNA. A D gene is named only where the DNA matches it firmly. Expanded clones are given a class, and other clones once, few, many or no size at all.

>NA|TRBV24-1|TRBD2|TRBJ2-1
CATSDPPTSGRASSYNEQFF
TGTGCCACCAGTGACCCACCGACTAGCGGGAGGGCCTCGTCCTACAATGAGCAGTTCTTC
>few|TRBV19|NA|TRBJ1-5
CASRPDRMYSNQPQHF
TGTGCCAGTAGACCCGACAGGATGTATAGCAATCAGCCCCAGCATTTT
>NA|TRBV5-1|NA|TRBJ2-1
CASSSDSYNEQFF
TGCGCCAGCAGCTCCGACAGCTACAATGAGCAGTTCTTC
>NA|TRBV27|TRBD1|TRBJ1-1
CASSNRGRNTEAFF
TGTGCCAGCAGCAACAGGGGTAGGAACACTGAAGCTTTCTTT
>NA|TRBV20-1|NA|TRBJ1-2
CSASINYGYTF
TGCAGTGCTTCCATTAACTATGGCTACACCTTC
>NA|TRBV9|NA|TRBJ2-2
CASSGRVAEYTGELFF
TGTGCCAGCAGCGGGAGGGTAGCTGAATACACCGGGGAGCTGTTTTTT
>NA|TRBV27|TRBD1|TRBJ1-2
CASRSNLQGARNGYTF
TGTGCCAGCAGAAGTAACCTACAGGGGGCAAGGAATGGCTACACCTTC
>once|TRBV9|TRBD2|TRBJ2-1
CASSAAGTSGYNEQFF
TGTGCCAGCAGCGCGGCCGGGACTAGCGGGTACAATGAGCAGTTCTTC
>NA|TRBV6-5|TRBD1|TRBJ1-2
CASSYSDRGYGYTF
TGTGCCAGCAGTTACTCGGACAGGGGGTACGGCTACACCTTC
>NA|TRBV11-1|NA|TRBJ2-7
CASSLSRGSTIEQYF
TGTGCCAGCAGTTTAAGCCGGGGATCTACGATCGAGCAGTACTTC
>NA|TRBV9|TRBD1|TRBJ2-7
CASSLTGTGFYEQYF
TGTGCCAGCAGCTTAACCGGGACAGGGTTCTACGAGCAGTACTTC
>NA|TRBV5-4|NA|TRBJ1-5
CASSSGTHNQPQHF
TGTGCCAGCAGCTCCGGGACACATAATCAGCCCCAGCATTTT
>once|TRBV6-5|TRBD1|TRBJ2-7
CASRIQGDPAYEQYF
TGTGCCAGCAGGATACAGGGGGACCCTGCCTACGAGCAGTACTTC
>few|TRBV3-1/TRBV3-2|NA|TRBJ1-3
CASSQASGAGNTIYF
TGTGCCAGCAGCCAAGCGTCTGGGGCGGGAAACACCATATATTTT
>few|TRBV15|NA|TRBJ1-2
CATSRDPAGVGYTF
TGTGCCACCAGCAGAGATCCCGCAGGGGTGGGCTACACCTTC
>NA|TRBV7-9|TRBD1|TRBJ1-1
CASSLGQTNTEAFF
TGTGCCAGCAGCTTGGGACAGACGAACACTGAAGCTTTCTTT
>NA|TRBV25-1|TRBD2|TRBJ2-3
CASSLRAGEFTDTQYF
TGTGCCAGCAGTTTAAGAGCGGGAGAATTCACAGATACGCAGTATTTT
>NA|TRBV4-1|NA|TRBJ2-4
CASSPQGIEAKNIQYF
TGCGCCAGCAGCCCACAGGGCATAGAAGCCAAAAACATTCAGTACTTC
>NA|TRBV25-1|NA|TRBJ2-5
CASSFRIQETQYF
TGTGCCAGCAGTTTCAGAATCCAAGAGACCCAGTACTTC
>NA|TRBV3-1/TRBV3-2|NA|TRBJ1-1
CASSHTDTEAFF
TGTGCCAGCAGCCATACGGACACTGAAGCTTTCTTT
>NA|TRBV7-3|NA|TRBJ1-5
CASSLYQGQPQHF
TGTGCCAGCAGCTTATATCAGGGACAGCCCCAGCATTTT
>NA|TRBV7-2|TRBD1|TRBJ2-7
CASSLAAGGSYEQYF
TGTGCCAGCAGCTTAGCGGCAGGGGGCTCCTACGAGCAGTACTTC
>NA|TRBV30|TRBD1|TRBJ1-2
CAWRRGGQGFGYTF
TGTGCCTGGAGACGAGGCGGACAGGGGTTTGGCTACACCTTC